One sample yielded the 4 T cell receptor beta chains listed below, sequenced in a study of blood T cells in healthy people across ages. It was with a sample-barcoded 5' primer and a J-beta primer mix that a second PCR of roughly 6 to 12 cycles was run. TCRdb analysed the 5' RACE reads with MiXCR anew, one entry per CDR3 protein. The data contain 1.5 million to 2 million distinct CDR3 sequences, less than 50% of them seen just once; the ten biggest clones take up less than 2.5%. The specimen was blood. These receptors all stem from a woman aged 40 to 50 in good health.

The sample holds a few counts of this clonotype. A much larger clonotype is one base distant, so this may be a read error. CDR3 residues: CSVEVTDYGQYF. Here the CDR3 DNA reads TGCAGCGTTGAGGTTACTGACTACGGGCAGTACTTC. The chain recombines TRBV29-1 with TRBJ2-7, with a weak D call TRBD2 (5 bases). The CDR3 spans 12 residues. CDR1 is SQVTM and CDR2 is ANQGSEA in the germline V gene.

This clonotype came up a few times. The chain employs TRBV15 and TRBJ2-2; D call uncertain. This CDR3 has 13 amino acids. Trimming shortened V by 0 bases and J by 4 bases, and 3 bases separated the two germline ends. Germline V gene lookup returns CDR1 LNHNV and CDR2 YYDKDF (reference sequence). CDR3 residues: CATSRDGTGELFF. The DNA of the CDR3 is TGTGCCACCAGCAGAGATGGCACCGGGGAGCTGTTTTTT.

This clonotype showed up just a few times. CDR3 loop: CASSLAEVGNEQYF. CDR3 nucleotides: TGTGCCAGCAGCTTGGCTGAGGTTGGGAACGAGCAGTACTTC. This rearrangement joins TRBV5-6 to TRBJ2-7, with D uncertain. Germline CDR1 SGHDT, CDR2 YYEEEE. This CDR3 comprises 14 residues. The V end lost 0 bases, the J end lost 5 bases, and 12 bases lay between the germline ends.

This clonotype was detected a few times. The chain combines TRBV25-1 with TRBJ1-2; D is uncertain. Trimming removed 6 bases at V and 6 bases at J, with 11 bases between. Germline V lookup: CDR1 MGHDK, CDR2 SYGVNS. The CDR3 is 12 amino acids. In DNA, the CDR3 is TGTGCCAGCAGGGACGCACTGGATGGCTACACCTTC. It codes for CASRDALDGYTF.